What follows are 5 T cell receptor beta chains derived from one specimen sequenced in a study of CD8 T cells in ankylosing spondylitis. MiXCR, run by TCRdb on the 5' RACE reads, gives a single entry per CDR3 protein. There are 150,000 to 200,000 distinct CDR3 sequences in the sample; roughly 18% occur only once, and around 4.7% lies in the top ten. The sample consisted of blood, either unsorted or a sorted T cell fraction (not recorded which). These receptors came from a male donor under 35 with ankylosing spondylitis or in good health (not recorded which).

This clonotype was found many times. The chain recombines TRBV20-1 with TRBJ1-1, with D unclear. CDR3 length: 17 residues. Per the germline V gene, CDR1 is DFQATT and CDR2 is SNEGSKA (reference sequence). Trimming took off 0 bases at V and 1 base at J, with 18 bases between the two ends. The chain's CDR3 is CSARDASRWQENTEAFF. CDR3 bases: TGCAGTGCTAGAGATGCTAGCCGTTGGCAGGAGAACACTGAAGCTTTCTTT.

The sample holds many counts of this clonotype. The J gene is TRBJ1-5, the V gene TRBV19; D is unclear. V was trimmed by 5 bases and J by 7 bases, leaving 15 bases between them. The CDR3 contains 14 residues. Germline V gene lookup returns CDR1 LNHDA and CDR2 SQIVND (reference sequence). The CDR3 sequence is CASSSTGKGQPQHF. In nucleotides, the CDR3 is TGTGCCAGTAGTTCGACGGGGAAGGGACAGCCCCAGCATTTT.

The rearrangement joins TRBV12-3 or TRBV12-4 to TRBJ1-1, with a weak D call TRBD1 (5 bases). This CDR3 has 15 amino acids. V shed 0 bases and J shed 4 bases, with 12 bases lying between them. In DNA, the CDR3 is TGTGCCAGCAGTTTAGCGAGGTGGGGGGGCACTGAAGCTTTCTTT. This sequence encodes CASSLARWGGTEAFF.

This clonotype came up many times. The CDR3 spells CASSRRTPEDYGYTF. In DNA form, the CDR3 reads TGTGCCAGCAGCCGACGGACACCGGAGGACTATGGCTACACCTTC. The chain is built from TRBV12-3 or TRBV12-4 and TRBJ1-2; perhaps TRBD1 as D (5 bases). This CDR3 is 15 amino acids long. The V end was cut by 6 bases, the J end by 3 bases, with 17 bases between.

This clonotype was counted only a few times. This chain uses TRBV29-1 with TRBJ2-5, with D possibly TRBD1 on 6 matching bases. Germline V gives CDR1 SQVTM, CDR2 ANQGSEA. There are 14 residues in the CDR3. The germline V and J ends were trimmed by 0 bases and 4 bases, with 12 bases remaining between them. The CDR3 DNA reads TGCAGCGTTGAAGATCTGTACAGGGCAGAGACCCAGTACTTC. Its protein is CSVEDLYRAETQYF.